This entry features one T cell receptor beta chain sequence. This sample includes further DNA sequences coding for the same CDR3. With V trimmed by 4 bases and J by 5 bases, 5 bases remained unmatched. CDR1 and CDR2 (germline): SGHDN, FVKESK. The CDR3 length is 14 residues. Assay used: immunoSEQ multiplex PCR; TCRdb lists only in-frame clones, some missing. The profile shows 150,000 to 200,000 clones, 85% to 95% of them singletons. This entry belongs to a study of T cell responses to AZD1222 COVID-19 vaccine. This rearrangement joins TRBV14 to TRBJ2-7, with 10 positions matching TRBD1. The sequence was collected from an adult in good health. Sequencing used peripheral blood, obtained on day 0 of AZD1222 vaccination. The CDR3 is CASSRRQGADEQYF. CDR3 in DNA: TGTGCCAGCAGCCGGAGACAGGGGGCTGACGAGCAGTACTTC. Combining the CDR3 with reference TRBV14 and TRBJ2-7 gives the whole variable domain EAGVTQFPSHSVIEKGQTVTLRCDPISGHDNLYWYRRVMGKEIKFLLHFVKESKQDESGMPNNRFLAERTGGTYSTLKVQPAELEDSGVYFCASSRRQGADEQYFGPGTRLTVT.